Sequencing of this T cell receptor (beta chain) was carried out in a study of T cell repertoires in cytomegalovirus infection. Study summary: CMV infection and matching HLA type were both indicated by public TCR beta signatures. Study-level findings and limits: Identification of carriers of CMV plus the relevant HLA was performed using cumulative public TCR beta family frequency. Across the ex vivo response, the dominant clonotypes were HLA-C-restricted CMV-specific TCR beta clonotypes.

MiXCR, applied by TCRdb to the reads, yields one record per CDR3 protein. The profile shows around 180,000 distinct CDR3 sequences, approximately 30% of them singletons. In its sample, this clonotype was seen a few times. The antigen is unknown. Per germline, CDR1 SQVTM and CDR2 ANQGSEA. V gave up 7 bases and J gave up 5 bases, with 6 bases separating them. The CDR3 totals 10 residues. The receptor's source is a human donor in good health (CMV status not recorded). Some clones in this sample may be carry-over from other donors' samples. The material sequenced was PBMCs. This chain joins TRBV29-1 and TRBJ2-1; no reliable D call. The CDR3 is CSGWDNEQFF. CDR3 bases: TGCAGCGGCTGGGACAATGAGCAGTTCTTC.